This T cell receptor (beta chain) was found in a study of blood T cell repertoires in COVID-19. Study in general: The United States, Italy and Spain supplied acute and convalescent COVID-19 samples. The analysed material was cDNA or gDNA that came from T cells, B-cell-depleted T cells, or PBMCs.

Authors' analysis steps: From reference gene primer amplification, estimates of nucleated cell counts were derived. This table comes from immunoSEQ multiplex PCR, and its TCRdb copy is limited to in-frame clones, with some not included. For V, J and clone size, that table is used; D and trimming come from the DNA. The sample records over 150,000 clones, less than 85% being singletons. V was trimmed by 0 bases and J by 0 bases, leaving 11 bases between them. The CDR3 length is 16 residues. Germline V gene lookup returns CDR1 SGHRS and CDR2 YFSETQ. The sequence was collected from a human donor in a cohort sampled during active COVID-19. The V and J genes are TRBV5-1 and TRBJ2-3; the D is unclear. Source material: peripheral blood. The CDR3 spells CASSLVAAVSTDTQYF. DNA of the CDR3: TGCGCCAGCAGCTTGGTTGCGGCGGTAAGCACAGATACGCAGTATTTT.